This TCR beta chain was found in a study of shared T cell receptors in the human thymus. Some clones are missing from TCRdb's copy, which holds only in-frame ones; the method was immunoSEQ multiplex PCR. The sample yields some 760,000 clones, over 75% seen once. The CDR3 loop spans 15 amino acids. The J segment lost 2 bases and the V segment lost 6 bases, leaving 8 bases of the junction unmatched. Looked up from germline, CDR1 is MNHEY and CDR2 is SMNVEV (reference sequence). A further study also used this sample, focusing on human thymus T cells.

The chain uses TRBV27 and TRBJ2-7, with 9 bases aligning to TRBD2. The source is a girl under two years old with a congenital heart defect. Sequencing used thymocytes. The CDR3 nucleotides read TGTGCCAGCAGACAAAAGCGGGGGGATACCTACGAGCAGTACTTC. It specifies CASRQKRGDTYEQYF.